This passage covers 32 T cell receptor beta chains from one sample sequenced in a study of post-analysis software for immune sequencing data. Study conclusions and caveats: TRBV5-6, TRBV5-1 and TRBV20-1 belonged to a set of about five TRBV segments that were more frequent in patients than controls.

The library was made from cDNA and included unique molecular identifiers. TCRdb re-derived calls from the PCR reads in MiXCR, one entry per CDR3 protein. Of roughly 800,000 distinct CDR3 sequences in the sample, roughly 27% were seen once. The antigens for these receptors are not known. Sequencing was done on a sample of blood. Every receptor here comes from a girl aged 5-17 years with multiple sclerosis.

J is TRBJ1-1 and V is TRBV29-1, with D perhaps matching TRBD1 (5 bases). Germline CDR1 reads SQVTM; CDR2 reads ANQGSEA. Trimming shortened V by 7 bases and J by 0 bases, and 12 bases separated the two germline ends. CDR3 length: 13 residues. The CDR3 nucleotides are TGCAGCGGGGGGACGGACATGAACACTGAAGCTTTCTTT. Its protein is CSGGTDMNTEAFF.

The gene calls are TRBV27 and TRBJ1-1; a weak D match, TRBD1 (6 bases). Trimming shortened V by 7 bases and J by 5 bases, and 17 bases separated the two germline ends. This CDR3 is 14 amino acids long. Germline V gene data show CDR1 as MNHEY and CDR2 as SMNVEV (reference sequence). The CDR3 here is CASKLDRRPTEAFF. In nucleotides, the CDR3 is TGTGCCAGCAAGCTCGACAGGAGGCCTACTGAAGCTTTCTTT.

The sample holds a few counts of this clonotype. This chain uses TRBV4-1 with TRBJ2-1; 8 bases fit TRBD2. The CDR3 consists of 15 residues. V dropped 0 bases and J dropped 11; count of bases not matched to a gene: 9. The germline V gene encodes CDR1 MGHRA and CDR2 YSYEKL. CDR3 DNA: TGCGCCAGCAGCCAAGACCTAGGACTAGCTACTAAGCAGTTCTTC. This codes for CASSQDLGLATKQFF.

This clonotype was recorded a few times. The gene calls are TRBV20-1 and TRBJ2-1; 7 nucleotides match TRBD1. This CDR3 is built from 15 residues. Per the germline V gene, CDR1 is DFQATT and CDR2 is SNEGSKA (reference sequence). V was clipped by 0 bases and J by 9 bases; unmatched bases: 11. This CDR3 is CSARDYQGDLSEQFF. CDR3 coding DNA: TGCAGTGCTAGAGATTACCAGGGGGACCTTAGTGAGCAGTTCTTC.

V and J are TRBV20-1 and TRBJ2-5; 14 bases are shared with TRBD2. Germline V gives CDR1 DFQATT, CDR2 SNEGSKA (reference sequence). CDR3 length equals 16 residues. Losses at the gene ends were 5 bases for V and 5 bases for J; bases not matched to a gene: 10. The CDR3: CSALGLAGAVGETQYF. CDR3 nucleotides: TGCAGTGCTTTGGGACTAGCGGGGGCCGTGGGGGAGACCCAGTACTTC.

The chain is built from TRBV20-1 and TRBJ2-3; 9 bases are shared with TRBD2. V gave up 3 bases and J gave up 2 bases; unmatched junction bases: 6. CDR3 length: 15 amino acids. The germline V gene encodes CDR1 DFQATT and CDR2 SNEGSKA (reference sequence). DNA for the CDR3: TGCAGTGCTAGTCACCTAGCGGGAAACACAGATACGCAGTATTTT. Amino acids: CSASHLAGNTDTQYF.

This clonotype was seen a handful of times. The gene calls are TRBV4-3 and TRBJ2-3, with D tentatively TRBD2 (7 bases). V was trimmed by 0 bases and J by 3 bases, leaving 19 bases between them. This CDR3 is 18 amino acids long. CDR1 LGHNA and CDR2 YSLEER come from the germline V gene. The CDR3 spells CASSQEGRGARGTDTQYF. CDR3 coding DNA: TGCGCCAGCAGCCAAGAAGGGAGGGGGGCGCGGGGGACAGATACGCAGTATTTT.

This clonotype was detected a few times. The V call is TRBV6-6, the J call TRBJ2-4, with 7 bases that match TRBD1. CDR1 is MNHNY and CDR2 is SVGAGI in the germline V gene (reference sequence). V dropped 5 bases and J dropped 6; count of bases not matched to a gene: 4. The CDR3 runs 13 residues. The CDR3 region has the DNA TGTGCCAGCAGTGAGGGACAGCGAAACATTCAGTACTTC. Translation gives CASSEGQRNIQYF.

This clonotype has ten or more counts. DNA for the CDR3: TGTGCCAGCAGCGGGGACAGTAAAGATTCCTACGAGCAGTACTTC. Protein: CASSGDSKDSYEQYF. The chain employs TRBV7-2 and TRBJ2-7; 7 nucleotides agree with TRBD1. The CDR3 spans 15 residues. Germline CDR1 and CDR2: SGHTA and FQGNSA. V shed 5 bases, J shed 1 base, and the junction held 8 bases outside the gene matches.

This clonotype was counted a few times. The chain combines TRBV5-1 with TRBJ2-7; TRBD2 might be the D (5 bases). The CDR3 is made up of 15 amino acids. Trimming shortened V by 0 bases and J by 7 bases, and 17 bases separated the two germline ends. CDR1 is SGHRS and CDR2 is YFSETQ in the germline V gene. The CDR3 loop reads CASSLESAEGGEQYF. CDR3 nucleotide sequence: TGCGCCAGCAGCTTGGAGTCAGCCGAAGGAGGAGAGCAGTACTTC. Filled out from reference TRBV5-1 and TRBJ2-7, the complete variable domain reads KAGVTQTPRYLIKTRGQQVTLSCSPISGHRSVSWYQQTPGQGLQFLFEYFSETQRNKGNFPGRFSGRQFSNSRSEMNVSTLELGDSALYLCASSLESAEGGEQYFGPGTRLTVT.

The genes are TRBV18 and TRBJ1-5; D is unclear. Per the germline V gene, CDR1 is KGHSH and CDR2 is LQKENI. Trimming removed 8 bases at V and 7 bases at J, with 15 bases between. CDR3 size: 13 residues. The CDR3 loop is CASRDRADQPQHF. DNA for the CDR3: TGTGCCAGCCGCGACCGAGCTGACCAGCCCCAGCATTTT.

The chain employs TRBV5-8 and TRBJ2-7; the D gene is possibly TRBD2 (5 bases). V was trimmed by 9 bases and J by 0 bases, leaving 19 bases between them. The CDR3 is 15 residues long. The germline V gene encodes CDR1 SGHTS and CDR2 YDEGEE. CDR3 sequence reads: CATSHPYGDSYEQYF. For the CDR3, the DNA is TGTGCCACTTCACATCCCTACGGGGACTCCTACGAGCAGTACTTC.

This clonotype was picked up a small number of times. CDR3 sequence reads: CASSSSWADTQYF. CDR3 DNA sequence: TGTGCCAGCAGCTCTTCATGGGCCGATACGCAGTATTTT. The J gene is TRBJ2-3, the V gene TRBV7-2; D gene unclear. The CDR3 consists of 13 residues. Germline CDR1 SGHTA, CDR2 FQGNSA. Trimming left V 4 bases short and J 6 bases short, with 11 bases between.

V gene TRBV7-2 combines with J gene TRBJ2-1; TRBD1 aligns across 9 bases. The CDR3 has 15 amino acids. With 6 bases clipped from V and 10 bases from J, the junction kept 13 bases outside the gene matches. Germline CDR1 is SGHTA and CDR2 is FQGNSA. The CDR3 loop reads CASSWPGQGLWEQFF. CDR3 DNA sequence: TGTGCCAGCAGTTGGCCGGGACAGGGACTGTGGGAGCAGTTCTTC.

This clonotype has more than one count but fewer than ten. V and J are TRBV10-3 and TRBJ2-1; D is ambiguous. In germline, CDR1 is ENHRY, CDR2 SYGVKD. The CDR3 consists of 13 residues. The V gene lost 6 bases and the J gene lost 3 bases, with 9 bases spanning the gap. The CDR3 DNA sequence: TGTGCCATCAGCGGAAGCCGCTACAATGAGCAGTTCTTC. It specifies CAISGSRYNEQFF.

This chain uses TRBV20-1 with TRBJ2-4; 11 nucleotides line up with TRBD2. The last part of the DNA fits TRBJ2-5 better; the J call may be wrong. This CDR3 is built from 16 residues. Per germline, CDR1 DFQATT and CDR2 SNEGSKA (reference sequence). The CDR3, as DNA: TGCAGTGCCAGACGGGGACTAGCGGTAACGCAAGAGACCCAGTACTTC. The encoded protein is CSARRGLAVTQETQYF.

The V gene is TRBV15, the J gene TRBJ2-1; TRBD2 matches at 12 bases. V dropped 1 base and J dropped 7; count of bases not matched to a gene: 2. Looked up from germline, CDR1 is LNHNV and CDR2 is YYDKDF (reference sequence). This CDR3 contains 15 residues. CDR3 bases: TGTGCCACCAGCAGAGCGCTAGCGGGGGGGAATGAGCAGTTCTTC. This sequence encodes CATSRALAGGNEQFF.

The chain links TRBV6-6 to TRBJ1-4; D is unresolved. The germline V gene encodes CDR1 MNHNY and CDR2 SVGAGI (reference sequence). V lost 9 bases, J lost 4 bases, and 9 bases lay in between. The CDR3 covers 12 residues. The CDR3 sequence: CASGGFNEKLFF. In nucleotides, the CDR3 is TGTGCCAGTGGAGGGTTTAATGAAAAACTGTTTTTT.

This clonotype was found a few times. V gene TRBV12-3 or TRBV12-4 combines with J gene TRBJ2-3; no reliable D call. This CDR3 spans 15 amino acids. Trimming shortened V by 6 bases and J by 5 bases, and 18 bases separated the two germline ends. CDR3 sequence (DNA): TGTGCCAGCAGCCCCGGTGGAAGGGTAGAAGATACGCAGTATTTT. Translated: CASSPGGRVEDTQYF.

This clonotype was counted only a few times. This chain uses TRBV5-1 with TRBJ2-7; 13 bases map to TRBD2. Germline CDR1 reads SGHRS; CDR2 reads YFSETQ. The J segment lost 0 bases and the V segment lost 4 bases, leaving 4 bases of the junction unmatched. CDR3 length equals 16 residues. The CDR3 nucleotides read TGCGCCAGCAGCGAGGGACTAGCGGGACCCTCCTACGAGCAGTACTTC. Translation: CASSEGLAGPSYEQYF.

This clonotype occurred a few times. The V gene is TRBV6-5, the J gene TRBJ2-5; D is uncertain. This CDR3 is 13 amino acids long. CDR1 MNHEY and CDR2 SVGAGI come from the germline V gene. Trimming left V 6 bases short and J 0 bases short, with 8 bases between. The CDR3 DNA reads as TGTGCCAGCAGCACAGACTACCAAGAGACCCAGTACTTC. Its protein is CASSTDYQETQYF.

The V call is TRBV4-3, the J call TRBJ1-2, with D possibly being TRBD1 (5 bases). This CDR3 region has 14 residues. Germline V gene lookup returns CDR1 LGHNA and CDR2 YSLEER. Trimming took off 0 bases at V and 5 bases at J, with 10 bases between the two ends. This chain's CDR3 is CASSQDRQRYGYTF. In DNA, the CDR3 is TGCGCCAGCAGCCAAGATCGACAGCGGTATGGCTACACCTTC.

This clonotype was recorded at least ten times. The V and J genes are TRBV4-3 and TRBJ2-7; D is tentatively TRBD1 or TRBD2 (5 bases each). The ends were cut back, 0 bases at V and 2 bases at J, with 11 bases in the middle. The CDR3 length is 15 residues. The germline V gene has CDR1 LGHNA and CDR2 YSLEER. In DNA form, the CDR3 reads TGCGCCAGCAGCCAAGATCTCGGGACCGCCTACGAGCAGTACTTC. Translation: CASSQDLGTAYEQYF.

The genes are TRBV7-8 and TRBJ1-1; possible D gene TRBD1, 6 bases. From germline, CDR1 is SGHVS and CDR2 FQNEAQ. CDR3 length: 16 residues. The V end lost 1 base, the J end lost 0 bases, and 12 bases lay between the germline ends. Written as DNA, the CDR3 is TGTGCCAGCAGCTTAGATGGGGGGGCCATGAACACTGAAGCTTTCTTT. This translates into CASSLDGGAMNTEAFF. Based on the CDR3 plus reference TRBV7-8 and TRBJ1-1, the full variable domain is GAGVSQSPRYKVAKRGQDVALRCDPISGHVSLFWYQQALGQGPEFLTYFQNEAQLDKSGLPSDRFFAERPEGSVSTLKIQRTQQEDSAVYLCASSLDGGAMNTEAFFGQGTRLTVV.

The V gene is TRBV20-1, the J gene TRBJ2-1; possibly TRBD2 for D (5 bases). The CDR3 runs 15 residues. The germline V gene has CDR1 DFQATT and CDR2 SNEGSKA (reference sequence). V lost 6 bases, J lost 0 bases, and 15 bases lay in between. CDR3 region: CSARSGVGSYNEQFF. As DNA, the CDR3 is TGCAGTGCGCGATCCGGGGTAGGCTCCTACAATGAGCAGTTCTTC.

This clonotype was found a few times. This chain links TRBV3-1 with TRBJ2-5; 7 bases fit TRBD2. V lost 4 bases and J lost 9; bases outside the gene matches: 8. Germline assignment: CDR1 LGHDT and CDR2 YNNKEL (reference sequence). CDR3 length: 13 amino acids. CDR3 nucleotides: TGTGCCAGCAGCCTCTGGACTAGACTTGCCCAGTACTTC. Amino acids: CASSLWTRLAQYF.

The chain links TRBV27 to TRBJ2-4; 14 bases agree with TRBD2. Germline loops: CDR1 MNHEY, CDR2 SMNVEV (reference sequence). The length of the CDR3 is 18 residues. Trimming took 3 bases from V and 8 from J; bases not matched to a gene: 12. The CDR3 bases are TGTGCCAGCAGTTTTTCCGGGACTAGCGGGGGCCGTGGAGACATTCAGTACTTC. As protein: CASSFSGTSGGRGDIQYF.

This clonotype was observed a few times. V and J are TRBV3-1 and TRBJ1-1, with no clear D. The CDR3 runs 14 residues. V was pared by 0 bases and J by 4 bases, with 9 bases between. Germline CDR1 is LGHDT and CDR2 is YNNKEL (reference sequence). This CDR3 is CASSQDKGVTEAFF. CDR3 DNA: TGTGCCAGCAGCCAAGATAAGGGAGTCACTGAAGCTTTCTTT. The whole variable domain, filled in from reference TRBV3-1 and TRBJ1-1, reads DTAVSQTPKYLVTQMGNDKSIKCEQNLGHDTMYWYKQDSKKFLKIMFSYNNKELIINETVPNRFSPKSPDKAHLNLHINSLELGDSAVYFCASSQDKGVTEAFFGQGTRLTVV.

The chain combines TRBV7-2 with TRBJ1-5; TRBD1 aligns across 7 bases. Germline V gives CDR1 SGHTA, CDR2 FQGNSA. Trimming cost V 2 bases and J 5 bases; bases outside gene matches: 15. The CDR3 length is 18 residues. CDR3 sequence reads: CASSLPEGQPVLDQPQHF. CDR3 bases: TGTGCCAGCAGCTTACCCGAGGGACAGCCCGTTCTCGATCAGCCCCAGCATTTT.

This clonotype has a handful of counts. The chain couples TRBV2 to TRBJ2-3, with TRBD1 matching 8 bases. Per germline, CDR1 SNHLY and CDR2 FYNNEI. V dropped 6 bases and J dropped 4; count of bases not matched to a gene: 0. This CDR3 comprises 12 residues. Here the CDR3 DNA reads TGTGCCAGCAGGGACAGGGCAGATACGCAGTATTTT. Protein sequence: CASRDRADTQYF.

In this sample, this clonotype turned up a few times. The genes are TRBV15 and TRBJ2-5; maybe TRBD1 (6 bases). This CDR3 spans 13 amino acids. V lost 6 bases and J 3 bases, leaving 11 bases between the germline ends. Germline V lookup: CDR1 LNHNV, CDR2 YYDKDF (reference sequence). The CDR3 protein is CATRVQGEETQYF. CDR3 coding DNA: TGTGCCACCAGGGTACAGGGCGAAGAGACCCAGTACTTC.

This sequence joins TRBV10-3 and TRBJ1-5; D is unresolved. This CDR3 region has 15 residues. Germline assignment: CDR1 ENHRY and CDR2 SYGVKD. Trimming shortened V by 0 bases and J by 0 bases, and 6 bases separated the two germline ends. CDR3 nucleotide sequence: TGTGCCATCAGTGAGTCCGGGGATAGCAATCAGCCCCAGCATTTT. Translated: CAISESGDSNQPQHF.